What follows are 4 T cell receptor beta chains derived from one specimen sequenced in a study of T cells in severe cutaneous drug reactions. Carbamazepine had induced Stevens-Johnson syndrome or toxic epidermal necrolysis in the sequenced donors. TCR subtype-specific primers in iRepertoire multiplex PCR prepared libraries for bulk and single-cell sequencing. From the multiplex PCR reads, TCRdb lists one entry per CDR3 protein and no DNA. The sample totals tens of thousands of distinct CDR3 sequences. The sample comprised PBMCs. These receptor sequences come from a human donor with toxic epidermal necrolysis, a severe cutaneous drug reaction.

The rearrangement links TRBV4-3 to TRBJ2-7. The CDR3 length is 15 residues. In germline, CDR1 is LGHNA, CDR2 YSLEER. CDR3 residues: CASSQAWVGSYEQYF.

This rearrangement joins TRBV25-1 to TRBJ1-1. CDR1 MGHDK and CDR2 SYGVNS come from the germline V gene. The CDR3 runs to 11 residues. CDR3 sequence reads: CASSEYTEAFF. The whole variable domain, filled in from reference TRBV25-1 and TRBJ1-1, reads EADIYQTPRYLVIGTGKKITLECSQTMGHDKMYWYQQDPGMELHLIHYSYGVNSTEKGDLSSESTVSRIRTEHFPLTLESARPSHTSQYLCASSEYTEAFFGQGTRLTVV.

This chain joins TRBV20-1 and TRBJ1-1; TCRdb outputs TRBD1, but without DNA this stays unchecked. The CDR3 consists of 13 residues. Germline V gene data show CDR1 as DFQATT and CDR2 as SNEGSKA (reference sequence). The CDR3 loop is CSAPRGANTEAFF.

The chain couples TRBV6-1 to TRBJ2-7; TCRdb returns TRBD1, unconfirmable since there is no DNA. Germline V CDR1 and CDR2: MNHNS, SASEGT. The length of the CDR3 is 14 residues. CDR3 sequence reads: CASSGQWGTYEQYF.